This T cell receptor (beta chain) was captured by sequencing in a study of graft-versus-host responses after intestinal transplantation. Clones were sequenced by immunoSEQ multiplex PCR, and TCRdb holds only the in-frame ones, with some missing. Seen here are some 90,000 clones, roughly 92% observed once, and the top ten hold about 0.4%. Trimming left V 4 bases short and J 6 bases short, with 18 bases between. There are 15 residues in the CDR3. To note about this clone: The antigen is undetermined.

The sample consisted of unstimulated CD8+ T cells sorted from spleen or lymph node cells, taken before transplant. V gene TRBV5-7 combines with J gene TRBJ2-3; D possibly corresponds to TRBD2 (6 bases). TRBV5-7 falls under the ORF class, with uncertain function. This TCR derives from a human donor who was the organ donor for an intestinal transplant. As DNA, the CDR3 is TGTGCCAGCAGCGGAGGGGTACCCGAGTATGATACGCAGTATTTT. Protein product: CASSGGVPEYDTQYF.